These 20 T cell receptor beta chains came from one sample sequenced in a study of T and B cells in COVID-19 patients. Each TRB amplification used about 220-500 ng of genomic DNA from blood. BIOMED2 TRB-A/B primer pools were used in multiplex TRB PCR. TCRdb independently ran MiXCR on the multiplex PCR reads; one entry per CDR3 protein. The data contain roughly 4,600 distinct CDR3 sequences, about a fifth of them seen just once; the ten biggest clones take up 3% to 4%. Sequencing was done on a sample of blood. All receptors derive from a human donor with active COVID-19.

The chain recombines TRBV19 with TRBJ1-2; 9 positions match TRBD1. V lost 5 bases, J lost 4 bases, and 11 bases stayed unmatched. This CDR3 contains 16 residues. The germline V gene encodes CDR1 LNHDA and CDR2 SQIVND (reference sequence). The CDR3 DNA reads as TGTGCCAGTAGTCCCCGGGACAGGGTAGAGTCCTATGGCTACACCTTC. Its protein is CASSPRDRVESYGYTF.

This clonotype is medium-sized. The CDR3 DNA is TGTGCCAGCAGCAACAGCGTTCGAGTCTACAATGAGCAGTTCTTC. Amino acid sequence: CASSNSVRVYNEQFF. The chain recombines TRBV6-5 with TRBJ2-1, with D unresolved. This CDR3 contains 15 residues. V was cut by 6 bases and J by 3 bases, with 15 bases left in between. Germline assignment: CDR1 MNHEY and CDR2 SVGAGI.

The rearrangement links TRBV19 to TRBJ2-2, with a weak D call TRBD2 (7 bases). V gave up 4 bases and J gave up 5 bases, with 26 bases separating them. Germline-derived CDR1 and CDR2 are LNHDA and SQIVND (reference sequence). The CDR3 totals 19 residues. The CDR3 DNA reads as TGTGCCAGTAGTAACCCCAGGGGACGCAAGGGGGGGCGGACCGGGGAGCTGTTTTTT. Translation gives CASSNPRGRKGGRTGELFF. The whole variable domain, filled in from reference TRBV19 and TRBJ2-2, reads DGGITQSPKYLFRKEGQNVTLSCEQNLNHDAMYWYRQDPGQGLRLIYYSQIVNDFQKGDIAEGYSVSREKKESFPLTVTSAQKNPTAFYLCASSNPRGRKGGRTGELFFGEGSRLTVL.

This chain links TRBV20-1 with TRBJ2-1, with 7 bases aligning to TRBD2. Trimming took 1 base from V and 1 from J; bases not matched to a gene: 4. This CDR3 contains 15 residues. The germline V gene encodes CDR1 DFQATT and CDR2 SNEGSKA (reference sequence). The CDR3 DNA sequence: TGCAGTGCTAGAGTCCAGGGACTATCCTACAATGAGCAGTTCTTC. This sequence encodes CSARVQGLSYNEQFF.

This clonotype is classed as medium-sized. The chain carries TRBV5-5 and TRBJ2-3; 10 bases fit TRBD2. V gave up 3 bases and J gave up 3 bases; unmatched junction bases: 7. The V gene's germline CDR1 is SGHKS and CDR2 YYEKEE (reference sequence). This CDR3 comprises 16 residues. CDR3 nucleotides: TGTGCCAGCAGCTCTGGGCTAGCGGGAGTTACAGATACGCAGTATTTT. Its translation: CASSSGLAGVTDTQYF.

The chain combines TRBV11-2 with TRBJ2-1; the D gene is possibly TRBD2 (6 bases). This CDR3 is 16 amino acids long. Trimming took 7 bases from V and 5 from J, leaving 21 bases between them. Germline assignment: CDR1 SGHAT and CDR2 FQNNGV. CDR3 residues: CASTGFLTGGNNEQFF. The CDR3 coding sequence is TGTGCCAGCACCGGATTCTTAACCGGGGGAAACAATGAGCAGTTCTTC.

By proportion, this clonotype is medium-sized. V and J are TRBV6-6 and TRBJ2-2; 9 bases are a match to TRBD1. There are 15 residues in the CDR3. CDR1 MNHNY and CDR2 SVGAGI come from the germline V gene (reference sequence). The J segment lost 7 bases and the V segment lost 6 bases, leaving 9 bases of the junction unmatched. The CDR3 spells CASSLGQGISGELFF. CDR3 bases: TGTGCCAGCAGCCTGGGACAGGGTATAAGCGGGGAGCTGTTTTTT.

This chain links TRBV4-2 with TRBJ2-1; 7 nucleotides align to TRBD2. Unmatched junction bases numbered 11, after V lost 3 bases and J lost 12 bases. The CDR3 runs 14 residues. Germline V CDR1 and CDR2: LGHNA, YNFKEQ. The CDR3 DNA is TGTGCCAGCAGCCAGGGACTAACCCCGGGAGGGCAGTTCTTC. Encoded protein: CASSQGLTPGGQFF.

This chain uses TRBV12-3 or TRBV12-4 with TRBJ1-1; D call uncertain. The V end lost 3 bases, the J end lost 1 base, and 12 bases lay between the germline ends. This CDR3 has 15 residues. In nucleotides, the CDR3 is TGTGCCAGCAGTTTGTACAGTGCAACGAACACTGAAGCTTTCTTT. Amino acid sequence: CASSLYSATNTEAFF.

By share, this clonotype ranks as medium-sized. This chain uses TRBV19 with TRBJ1-5; 9 bases are a match to TRBD1. Germline loops: CDR1 LNHDA, CDR2 SQIVND (reference sequence). V lost 6 bases, J lost 0 bases, and 12 bases stayed unmatched. The CDR3 covers 18 residues. The CDR3 sequence is CASSPGTGSLNSNQPQHF. As DNA, the CDR3 is TGTGCCAGTAGCCCAGGGACAGGGAGCCTTAATAGCAATCAGCCCCAGCATTTT.

In its sample, this clonotype is medium-sized. The chain recombines TRBV6-5 with TRBJ2-3; D is uncertain. Trimming took off 4 bases at V and 2 bases at J, with 10 bases between the two ends. CDR3 size: 14 residues. Looked up from germline, CDR1 is MNHEY and CDR2 is SVGAGI. Here the CDR3 reads CASSLGVLTDTQYF. CDR3 sequence (DNA): TGTGCCAGCAGTTTAGGAGTACTCACAGATACGCAGTATTTT.

By sample share, this clonotype is medium-sized. The rearrangement uses TRBV6-1 and TRBJ2-7, with 14 positions matching TRBD2. Germline lookup yields CDR1 MNHNS and CDR2 SASEGT. Trimming removed 6 bases from V and 2 bases from J; junction bases left unmatched: 0. The CDR3 has 14 residues. CDR3 protein: CASRGLAGAYEQYF. Written as DNA, the CDR3 is TGTGCCAGCAGGGGACTAGCGGGGGCCTACGAGCAGTACTTC.

On this clonotype: A much larger clone differs from this one at a single base, so this may be a read error. The chain employs TRBV7-9 and TRBJ1-2; D not resolved. The V gene's germline CDR1 is SEHNR and CDR2 FQNEAQ (reference sequence). The CDR3 has 14 amino acids. The CDR3 nucleotides are TGTGTCAGCAGCTTAGCCACAGCGAGCTATGGCTACACCTTC. This encodes CVSSLATASYGYTF.

The rearrangement joins TRBV20-1 to TRBJ2-1, with TRBD1 matching 10 bases. The junction had 9 bases not matched to a gene; V was cut back by 3 bases and J by 4 bases. This CDR3 has 16 amino acids. Germline values: CDR1 DFQATT, CDR2 SNEGSKA (reference sequence). CDR3 coding DNA: TGCAGTGCTAGTCAATCCGGGACAGGGGTATACAATGAGCAGTTCTTC. Translating gives CSASQSGTGVYNEQFF.

In nucleotides, the CDR3 is TGCGCCAGCTCCGATCGGAGTCGCACAGATACGCAGTATTTT. Protein: CASSDRSRTDTQYF. This sequence joins TRBV4-3 and TRBJ2-3, with D unresolved. The CDR3 is 14 amino acids. The V gene's germline CDR1 is LGHNA and CDR2 YSLEER. The V gene lost 8 bases and the J gene lost 1 base, with 13 bases spanning the gap.

This clonotype appeared a few times. The CDR3 region is CASSVLAGGTNTGELFF. As DNA, the CDR3 is TGTGCCAGCAGTGTTCTAGCGGGGGGGACGAACACCGGGGAGCTGTTTTTT. V and J are TRBV2 and TRBJ2-2; TRBD2 matches at 12 bases. The germline gives CDR1 SNHLY, CDR2 FYNNEI. This CDR3 has 17 amino acids. J gave up 0 bases and V 4 bases, and 3 bases lay outside the gene matches.

This chain joins TRBV20-1 and TRBJ2-7; 11 nucleotides line up with TRBD2. Germline-derived CDR1 and CDR2 are DFQATT and SNEGSKA (reference sequence). V lost 4 bases and J lost 4; bases outside the gene matches: 3. The CDR3 has 13 residues. The CDR3 DNA reads as TGCAGTGCTAATAGCGGGGGGGCTTACGAGCAGTACTTC. This sequence encodes CSANSGGAYEQYF.

This clonotype was detected a few times. The chain has TRBV6-6 and TRBJ2-7, with D unresolved. V was clipped by 4 bases and J by 4 bases, with 8 bases between them. The length of the CDR3 is 12 residues. Germline values: CDR1 MNHNY, CDR2 SVGAGI (reference sequence). The CDR3 protein is CASSFPGYEQYF. CDR3 DNA: TGTGCCAGCAGTTTCCCAGGTTACGAGCAGTACTTC.

In its sample, this clonotype ranks as medium-sized (0.01 to 0.1%). This chain joins TRBV5-5 and TRBJ1-1; D not resolved. V lost 0 bases and J 0 bases, leaving 6 bases between the germline ends. This CDR3 is built from 14 residues. CDR1 is SGHKS, CDR2 YYEKEE, per germline (reference sequence). The CDR3 region has the DNA TGTGCCAGCAGCTTGGGGTTTCTGAACACTGAAGCTTTCTTT. The encoded protein is CASSLGFLNTEAFF.

Judged by abundance, this clonotype is medium-sized. V gene TRBV19 combines with J gene TRBJ1-1, with D possibly matching TRBD1 (5 bases). V was cut by 9 bases and J by 7 bases, with 27 bases left in between. CDR1 is LNHDA and CDR2 is SQIVND in the germline V gene (reference sequence). The CDR3 is 16 residues long. DNA for the CDR3: TGTGCCAGCACCTCCTTGGGCACGCCAAGGGGAGGTGAAGCTTTCTTT. Translating it yields CASTSLGTPRGGEAFF.